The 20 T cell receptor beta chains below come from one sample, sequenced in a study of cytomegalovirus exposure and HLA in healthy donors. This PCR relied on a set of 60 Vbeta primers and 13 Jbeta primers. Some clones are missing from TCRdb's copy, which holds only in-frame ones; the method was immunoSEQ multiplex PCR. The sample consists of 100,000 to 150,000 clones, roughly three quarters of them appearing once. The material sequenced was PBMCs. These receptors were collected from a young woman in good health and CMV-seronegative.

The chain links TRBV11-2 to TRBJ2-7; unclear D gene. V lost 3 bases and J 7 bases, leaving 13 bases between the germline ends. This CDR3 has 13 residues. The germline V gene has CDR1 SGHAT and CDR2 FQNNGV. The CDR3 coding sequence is TGTGCCAGCAGCTTGAACTACGCTTGGGAGCAGTACTTC. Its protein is CASSLNYAWEQYF.

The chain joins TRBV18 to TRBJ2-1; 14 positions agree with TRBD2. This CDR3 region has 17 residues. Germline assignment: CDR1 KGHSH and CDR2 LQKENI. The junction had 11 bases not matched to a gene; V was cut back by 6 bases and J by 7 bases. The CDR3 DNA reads TGTGCCAGCTCCCAACCGACTAGCGGGAGGGACCGAAATGAGCAGTTCTTC. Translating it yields CASSQPTSGRDRNEQFF.

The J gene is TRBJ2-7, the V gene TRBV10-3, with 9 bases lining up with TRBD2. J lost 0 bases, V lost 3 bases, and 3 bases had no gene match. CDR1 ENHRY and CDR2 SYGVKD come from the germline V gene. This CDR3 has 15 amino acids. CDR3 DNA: TGTGCCATCAGTGATGGTAGCGGGAGCTCCTACGAGCAGTACTTC. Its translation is CAISDGSGSSYEQYF.

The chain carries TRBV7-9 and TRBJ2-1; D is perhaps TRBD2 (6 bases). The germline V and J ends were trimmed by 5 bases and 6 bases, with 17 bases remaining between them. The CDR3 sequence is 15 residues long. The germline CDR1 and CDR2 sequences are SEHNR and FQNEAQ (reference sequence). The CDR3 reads CASSPFRTEGNEQFF. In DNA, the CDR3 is TGTGCCAGCAGCCCGTTTCGGACGGAGGGCAATGAGCAGTTCTTC.

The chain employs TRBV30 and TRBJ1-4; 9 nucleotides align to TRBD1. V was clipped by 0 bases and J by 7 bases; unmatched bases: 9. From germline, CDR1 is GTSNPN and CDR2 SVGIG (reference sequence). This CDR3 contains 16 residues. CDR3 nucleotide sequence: TGTGCCTGGAGTGTAACTCTGGGACAGGGAGTTGAAAAACTGTTTTTT. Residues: CAWSVTLGQGVEKLFF. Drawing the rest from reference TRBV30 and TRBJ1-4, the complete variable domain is SQTIHQWPATLVQPVGSPLSLECTVEGTSNPNLYWYRQAAGRGLQLLFYSVGIGQISSEVPQNLSASRPQDRQFILSSKKLLLSDSGFYLCAWSVTLGQGVEKLFFGSGTQLSVL.

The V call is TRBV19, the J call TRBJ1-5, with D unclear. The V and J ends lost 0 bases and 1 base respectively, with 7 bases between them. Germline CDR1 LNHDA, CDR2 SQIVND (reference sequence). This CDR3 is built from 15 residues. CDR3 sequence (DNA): TGTGCCAGTAGTATAGATCGGGAAAGCAATCAGCCCCAGCATTTT. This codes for CASSIDRESNQPQHF.

Here the CDR3 DNA reads TGTGCCAGCAGCTTAGGAGGAGGCGAGCAGTACTTC. Translated, it gives CASSLGGGEQYF. The chain recombines TRBV7-2 with TRBJ2-7; D might be TRBD2 (5 bases). The germline gives CDR1 SGHTA, CDR2 FQGNSA. There are 12 residues in the CDR3. Deletions cut 1 base from V and 6 bases from J, with 7 bases between.

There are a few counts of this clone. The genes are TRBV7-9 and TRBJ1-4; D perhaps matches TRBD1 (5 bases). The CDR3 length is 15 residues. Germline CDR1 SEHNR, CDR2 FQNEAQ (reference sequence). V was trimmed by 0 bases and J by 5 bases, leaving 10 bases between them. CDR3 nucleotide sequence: TGTGCCAGCAGCTTAGCGCTTCGGGGGAATGAAAAACTGTTTTTT. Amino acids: CASSLALRGNEKLFF.

The CDR3 sequence: CASSKPAGGTDTQYF. The CDR3 region has the DNA TGTGCCAGCTCTAAACCGGCCGGGGGCACAGATACGCAGTATTTT. The chain carries TRBV7-8 and TRBJ2-3; D may be TRBD2 (5 bases). Germline V CDR1 and CDR2: SGHVS, FQNEAQ. V was shortened by 8 bases and J by 1 base, with 16 bases between the two germline ends. CDR3 length equals 15 residues.

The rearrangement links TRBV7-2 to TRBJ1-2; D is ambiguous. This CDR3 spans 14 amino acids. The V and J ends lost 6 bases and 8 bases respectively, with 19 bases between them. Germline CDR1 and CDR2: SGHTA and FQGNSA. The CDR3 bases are TGTGCCAGCAGTCTCAGTGCGGGTGACGAAGGCTACACCTTC. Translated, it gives CASSLSAGDEGYTF.

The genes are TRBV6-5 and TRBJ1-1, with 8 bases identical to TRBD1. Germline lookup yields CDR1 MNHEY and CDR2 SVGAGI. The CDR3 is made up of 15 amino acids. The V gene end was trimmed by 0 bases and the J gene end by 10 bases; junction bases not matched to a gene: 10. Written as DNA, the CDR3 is TGTGCCAGCAGTTACTCAACTGGGACAGGCGATCGAGCTTTCTTT. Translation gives CASSYSTGTGDRAFF.

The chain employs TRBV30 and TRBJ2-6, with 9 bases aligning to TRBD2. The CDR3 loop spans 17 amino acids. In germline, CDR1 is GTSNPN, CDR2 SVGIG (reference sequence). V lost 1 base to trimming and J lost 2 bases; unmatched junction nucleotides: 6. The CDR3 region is CAWSDSGRGTGANVLTF. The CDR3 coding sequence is TGTGCCTGGAGTGATAGCGGGAGAGGAACTGGGGCCAACGTCCTGACTTTC.

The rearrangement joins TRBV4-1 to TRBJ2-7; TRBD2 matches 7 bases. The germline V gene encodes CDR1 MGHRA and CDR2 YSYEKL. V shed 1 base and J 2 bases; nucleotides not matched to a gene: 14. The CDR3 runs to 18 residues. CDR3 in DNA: TGCGCCAGCAGCCAAGTATTTTCGAGGGCGGGGGAAACCTACGAGCAGTACTTC. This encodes CASSQVFSRAGETYEQYF.

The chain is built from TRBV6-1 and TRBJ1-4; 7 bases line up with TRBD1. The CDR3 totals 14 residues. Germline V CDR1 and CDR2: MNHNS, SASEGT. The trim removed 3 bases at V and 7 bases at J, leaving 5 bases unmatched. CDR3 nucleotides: TGTGCCAGCAGTGACGGGACAGATGGTGAAAAACTGTTTTTT. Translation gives CASSDGTDGEKLFF.

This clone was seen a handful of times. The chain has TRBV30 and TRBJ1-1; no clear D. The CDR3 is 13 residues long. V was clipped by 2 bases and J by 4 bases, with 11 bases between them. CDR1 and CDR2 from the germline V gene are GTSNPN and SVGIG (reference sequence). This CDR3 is CAWSMTRGTEAFF. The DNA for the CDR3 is TGTGCCTGGAGTATGACTCGGGGCACTGAAGCTTTCTTT.

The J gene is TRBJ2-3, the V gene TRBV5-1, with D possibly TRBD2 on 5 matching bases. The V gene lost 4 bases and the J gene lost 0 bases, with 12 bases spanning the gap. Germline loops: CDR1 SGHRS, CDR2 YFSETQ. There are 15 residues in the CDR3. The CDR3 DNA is TGCGCCAGCAGCCCCAGGACTGATAGCACAGATACGCAGTATTTT. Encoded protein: CASSPRTDSTDTQYF.

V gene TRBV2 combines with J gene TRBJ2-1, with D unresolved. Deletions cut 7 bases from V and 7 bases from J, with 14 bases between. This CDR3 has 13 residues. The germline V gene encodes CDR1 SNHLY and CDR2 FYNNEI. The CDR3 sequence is CASKTDLENEQFF. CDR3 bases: TGTGCCAGCAAAACTGATCTAGAAAATGAGCAGTTCTTC. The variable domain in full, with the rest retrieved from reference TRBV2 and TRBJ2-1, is EPEVTQTPSHQVTQMGQEVILRCVPISNHLYFYWYRQILGQKVEFLVSFYNNEISEKSEIFDDQFSVERPDGSNFTLKIRSTKLEDSAMYFCASKTDLENEQFFGPGTRLTVL.

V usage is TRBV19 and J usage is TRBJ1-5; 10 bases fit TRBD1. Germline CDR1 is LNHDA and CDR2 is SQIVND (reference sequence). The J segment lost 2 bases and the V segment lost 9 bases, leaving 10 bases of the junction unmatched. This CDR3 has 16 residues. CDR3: CASHRQGAVGNQPQHF. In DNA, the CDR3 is TGTGCCAGCCACCGACAGGGGGCGGTGGGCAATCAGCCCCAGCATTTT. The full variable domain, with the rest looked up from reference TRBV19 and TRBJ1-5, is DGGITQSPKYLFRKEGQNVTLSCEQNLNHDAMYWYRQDPGQGLRLIYYSQIVNDFQKGDIAEGYSVSREKKESFPLTVTSAQKNPTAFYLCASHRQGAVGNQPQHFGDGTRLSIL.

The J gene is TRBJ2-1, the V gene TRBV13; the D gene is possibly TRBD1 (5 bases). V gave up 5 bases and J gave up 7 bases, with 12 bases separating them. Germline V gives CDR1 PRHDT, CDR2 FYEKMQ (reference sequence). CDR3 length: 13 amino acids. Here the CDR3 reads CASSPPYRNEQFF. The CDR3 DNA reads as TGTGCCAGCAGCCCACCTTACAGGAATGAGCAGTTCTTC. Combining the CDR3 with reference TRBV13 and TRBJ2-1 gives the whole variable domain AAGVIQSPRHLIKEKRETATLKCYPIPRHDTVYWYQQGPGQDPQFLISFYEKMQSDKGSIPDRFSAQQFSDYHSELNMSSLELGDSALYFCASSPPYRNEQFFGPGTRLTVL.

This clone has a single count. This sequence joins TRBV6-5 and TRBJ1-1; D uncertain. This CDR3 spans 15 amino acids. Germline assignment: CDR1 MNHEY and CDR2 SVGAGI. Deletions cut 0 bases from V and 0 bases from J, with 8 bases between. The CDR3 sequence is CASSYSIAVNTEAFF. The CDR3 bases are TGTGCCAGCAGTTACTCGATCGCAGTGAACACTGAAGCTTTCTTT.